This is a list of T cell receptor beta chains from one sample in a study of radiotherapy plus CTLA-4 blockade in lung cancer. Method: immunoSEQ multiplex PCR; TCRdb's copy keeps in-frame clones and lacks some. The table includes some 25,000 clones, about two thirds detected once. The specimen comprised peripheral blood, sampled from a patient treated with radiotherapy plus ipilimumab. These receptor sequences come from a human donor with non-small cell lung cancer whose response to radiotherapy plus ipilimumab could not be evaluated. Both conserved end residues are part of each CDR3. The D gene is left open where the match is weak. The size field is filled for only some rows; it gives once, few, many or a size class.

clone size,D gene,V gene,J gene,CDR3 protein,CDR3 DNA
.,TRBD1,TRBV5-1,TRBJ2-1,CASSLGQGAANEQFF,TGCGCCAGCAGCCTCGGACAGGGGGCAGCCAATGAGCAGTTCTTC
.,TRBD2,TRBV11-2,TRBJ2-5,CASSRTSFQETQYF,TGTGCCAGCAGCCGGACTAGCTTCCAAGAGACCCAGTACTTC
.,.,TRBV7-2,TRBJ2-7,CASSAPSHSYEQYF,TGTGCCAGCAGCGCCCCGAGTCACAGCTACGAGCAGTACTTC
few,.,TRBV5-6,TRBJ2-2,CASSLVGGARSNTGELFF,TGTGCCAGCAGCTTGGTAGGGGGGGCGAGGTCGAACACCGGGGAGCTGTTTTTT
.,TRBD2,TRBV5-4,TRBJ2-1,CASSNGAGGSYNEQFF,TGTGCCAGCAGCAATGGGGCGGGAGGATCCTACAATGAGCAGTTCTTC
.,TRBD2,TRBV7-2,TRBJ2-7,CASSKLAGGAYEQYF,TGTGCCAGCAGCAAACTAGCGGGAGGAGCCTACGAGCAGTACTTC
.,.,TRBV29-1,TRBJ1-2,CSASGQTNYGYTF,TGCAGCGCTAGCGGACAGACTAACTATGGCTACACCTTC
few,.,TRBV4-1,TRBJ2-6,CASKQATLSSGANVLTF,TGCGCCAGCAAACAGGCCACGCTATCCTCTGGGGCCAACGTCCTGACTTTC
once,.,TRBV2,TRBJ2-7,CASSTPGGHYEQYF,TGTGCCAGCAGTACCCCGGGGGGCCACTACGAGCAGTACTTC
few,TRBD2,TRBV5-4,TRBJ2-5,CASSYGTGLAGVETQYF,TGTGCCAGCAGCTACGGAACGGGACTAGCGGGAGTAGAGACCCAGTACTTC
.,TRBD1,TRBV5-1,TRBJ2-5,CASSLGGTEETQYF,TGCGCCAGCAGCTTGGGTGGGACAGAAGAGACCCAGTACTTC
.,.,TRBV7-2,TRBJ2-7,CASSRDFSSYEQYF,TGTGCCAGCAGCCGGGACTTTAGCTCCTACGAGCAGTACTTC
.,TRBD1,TRBV5-1,TRBJ2-7,CASSYDREEQYF,TGCGCCAGCAGCTACGACAGGGAGGAGCAGTACTTC
.,.,TRBV4-3,TRBJ1-5,CASSQDSTGGGNQPQHF,TGCGCCAGCAGCCAAGATTCAACGGGAGGGGGCAATCAGCCCCAGCATTTT
.,TRBD1,TRBV7-2,TRBJ2-7,CASSPGTGGFYSGQYF,TGTGCCAGCAGCCCCGGGACAGGGGGTTTCTACTCGGGGCAGTACTTC
.,.,TRBV6-5,TRBJ2-7,CASSYSISTVSYEQYF,TGTGCCAGCAGTTACTCGATATCAACAGTTTCCTACGAGCAGTACTTC
few,.,TRBV5-1,TRBJ2-7,CASSLGQGHEQYF,TGCGCCAGCAGCTTGGGTCAGGGCCACGAGCAGTACTTC
.,.,TRBV11-2,TRBJ1-1,CASSRGQTMNTEAFF,TGTGCCAGCAGCCGAGGACAGACTATGAACACTGAAGCTTTCTTT
.,TRBD1,TRBV18,TRBJ2-3,CASSPINPAGQGIKAKTDTQYF,TGTGCCAGCTCACCAATCAACCCAGCGGGACAGGGAATTAAGGCCAAGACAGATACGCAGTATTTT
.,TRBD2,TRBV2,TRBJ2-1,CASQDPLNGRVTGEQFF,TGTGCCAGCCAGGACCCTCTGAACGGGAGGGTTACTGGTGAGCAGTTCTTC
.,.,TRBV4-3,TRBJ1-1,CASSQAVYTEAFF,TGCGCCAGCAGCCAAGCGGTTTATACTGAAGCTTTCTTT
.,TRBD1,TRBV4-3,TRBJ2-6,CASSQDIRGQRANVLTF,TGCGCCAGCAGCCAAGATATTAGGGGGCAAAGGGCCAACGTCCTGACTTTC
few,.,TRBV7-2,TRBJ2-4,CASSLQSVAKNIQYF,TGTGCCAGCAGCTTACAGTCAGTAGCCAAAAACATTCAGTACTTC
.,.,TRBV2,TRBJ2-1,CASSRDFRGDEQFF,TGTGCCAGCAGTCGGGACTTCCGAGGCGATGAGCAGTTCTTC
once,.,TRBV6-5,TRBJ1-2,CASTGGVGYGYTF,TGTGCCAGCACGGGGGGGGTCGGCTATGGCTACACCTTC
few,.,TRBV7-6,TRBJ2-3,CASSLAQYTDTQYF,TGTGCCAGCAGCTTAGCACAGTACACAGATACGCAGTATTTT
.,.,TRBV2,TRBJ2-5,CASSERIQETQYF,TGTGCCAGCAGTGAGAGGATACAAGAGACCCAGTACTTC
once,.,TRBV5-1,TRBJ2-7,CASSFGRVFYF,TGCGCCAGCAGCTTTGGCCGGGTGTTTTACTTC
.,.,TRBV18,TRBJ1-5,CASSSLDINQPQHF,TGTGCCAGCTCATCGCTGGACATTAATCAGCCCCAGCATTTT
.,.,TRBV18,TRBJ1-5,CASSQGGRNQPQHF,TGTGCCAGCTCACAGGGAGGTCGGAATCAGCCCCAGCATTTT
.,TRBD2,TRBV29-1,TRBJ2-3,CSVEGVKTSGNTDTQYF,TGCAGCGTTGAAGGAGTTAAGACTAGCGGGAACACAGATACGCAGTATTTT
.,TRBD2,TRBV27,TRBJ2-5,CASSVAGIQETQYF,TGTGCCAGCAGCGTAGCGGGAATACAAGAGACCCAGTACTTC
.,TRBD1,TRBV29-1,TRBJ2-5,CSVDPQGAGKTQYF,TGCAGCGTTGATCCCCAGGGGGCAGGGAAGACCCAGTACTTC
few,TRBD2,TRBV10-3,TRBJ2-7,CATTRDIAGVGSEQYF,TGTGCCACCACCCGGGACATAGCGGGAGTAGGAAGCGAGCAGTACTTC
.,TRBD2,TRBV9,TRBJ2-3,CASSAGTSGRIDTQYF,TGTGCCAGCAGCGCCGGGACTAGCGGGAGAATCGATACGCAGTATTTT